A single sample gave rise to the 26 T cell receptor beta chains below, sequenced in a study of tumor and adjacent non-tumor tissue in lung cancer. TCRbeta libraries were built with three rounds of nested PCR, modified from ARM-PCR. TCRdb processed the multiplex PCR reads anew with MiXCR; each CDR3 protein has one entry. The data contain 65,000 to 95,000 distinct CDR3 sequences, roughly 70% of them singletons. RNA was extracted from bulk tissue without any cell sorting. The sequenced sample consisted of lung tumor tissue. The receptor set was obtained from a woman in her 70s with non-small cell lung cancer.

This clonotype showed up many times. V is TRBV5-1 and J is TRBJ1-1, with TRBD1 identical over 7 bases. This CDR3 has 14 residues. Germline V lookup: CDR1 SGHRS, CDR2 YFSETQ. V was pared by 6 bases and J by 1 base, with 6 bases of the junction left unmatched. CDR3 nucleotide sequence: TGCGCCAGCACGTCCGGGACAGAGAACACTGAAGCTTTCTTT. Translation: CASTSGTENTEAFF.

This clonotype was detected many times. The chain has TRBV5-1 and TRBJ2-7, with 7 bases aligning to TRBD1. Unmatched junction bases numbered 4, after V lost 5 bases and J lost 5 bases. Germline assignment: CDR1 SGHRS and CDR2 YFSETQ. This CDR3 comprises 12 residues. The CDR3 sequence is CASRRDRDEQYF. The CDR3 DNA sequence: TGCGCCAGCAGACGTGACAGGGACGAGCAGTACTTC.

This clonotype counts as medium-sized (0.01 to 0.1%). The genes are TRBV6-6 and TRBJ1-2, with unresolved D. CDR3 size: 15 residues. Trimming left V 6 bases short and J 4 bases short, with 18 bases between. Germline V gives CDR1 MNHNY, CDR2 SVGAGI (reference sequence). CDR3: CASSLTEVLAYGYTF. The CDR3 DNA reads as TGTGCCAGCAGCCTCACCGAAGTTTTGGCCTATGGCTACACCTTC.

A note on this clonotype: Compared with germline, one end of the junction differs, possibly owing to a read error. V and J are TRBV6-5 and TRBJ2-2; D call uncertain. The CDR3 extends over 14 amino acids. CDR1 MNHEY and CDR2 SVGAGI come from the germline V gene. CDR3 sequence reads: CAGSTPESAGELFF. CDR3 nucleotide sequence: TGTGCCGGCAGTACACCGGAAAGCGCTGGGGAGCTGTTTTTT.

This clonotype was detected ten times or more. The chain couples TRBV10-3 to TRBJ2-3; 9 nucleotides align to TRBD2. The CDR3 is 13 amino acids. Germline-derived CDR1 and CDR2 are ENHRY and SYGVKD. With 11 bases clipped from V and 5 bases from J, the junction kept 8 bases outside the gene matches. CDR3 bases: TGTGCCTCCGTAGCGGGAGTTGAAGATACGCAGTATTTT. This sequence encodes CASVAGVEDTQYF.

The CDR3 sequence is CANSLAVASGRETQYF. Written as DNA, the CDR3 is TGCGCTAACAGCTTGGCTGTAGCATCGGGCCGCGAGACCCAGTACTTC. V and J are TRBV5-1 and TRBJ2-5; D gene unclear. The CDR3 is 16 amino acids. Germline CDR1 SGHRS, CDR2 YFSETQ.

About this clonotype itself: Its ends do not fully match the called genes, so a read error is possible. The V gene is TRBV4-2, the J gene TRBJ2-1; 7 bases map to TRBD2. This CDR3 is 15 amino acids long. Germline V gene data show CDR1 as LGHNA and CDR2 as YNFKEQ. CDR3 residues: CASSQMTSWSDERFF. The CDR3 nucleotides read TGTGCCAGCAGCCAGATGACTAGCTGGAGTGATGAGCGGTTCTTC.

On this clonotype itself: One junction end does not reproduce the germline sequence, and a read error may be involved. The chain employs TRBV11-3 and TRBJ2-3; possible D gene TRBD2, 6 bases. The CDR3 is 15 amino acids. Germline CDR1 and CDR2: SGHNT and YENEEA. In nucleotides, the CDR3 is TGTGCCAGCAGCACATCCGGGAGTCGCACAGTTACGCACTATTTT. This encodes CASSTSGSRTVTHYF.

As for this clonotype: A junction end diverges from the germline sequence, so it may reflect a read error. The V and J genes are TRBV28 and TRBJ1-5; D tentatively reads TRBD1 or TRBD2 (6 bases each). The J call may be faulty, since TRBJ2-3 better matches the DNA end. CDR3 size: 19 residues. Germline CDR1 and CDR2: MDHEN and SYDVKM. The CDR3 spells CASSLRNPAGGSGNQPQYF. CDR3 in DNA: TGTGCTAGCAGTTTAAGGAATCCTGCCGGGGGCTCGGGCAATCAGCCCCAGTATTTT.

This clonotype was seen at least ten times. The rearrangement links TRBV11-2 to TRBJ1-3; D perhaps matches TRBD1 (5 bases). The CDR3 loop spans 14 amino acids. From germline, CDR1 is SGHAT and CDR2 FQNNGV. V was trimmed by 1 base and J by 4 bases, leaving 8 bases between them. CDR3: CASSLAGGGNTIYF. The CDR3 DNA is TGTGCCAGCAGCTTAGCGGGGGGAGGAAACACCATATATTTT.

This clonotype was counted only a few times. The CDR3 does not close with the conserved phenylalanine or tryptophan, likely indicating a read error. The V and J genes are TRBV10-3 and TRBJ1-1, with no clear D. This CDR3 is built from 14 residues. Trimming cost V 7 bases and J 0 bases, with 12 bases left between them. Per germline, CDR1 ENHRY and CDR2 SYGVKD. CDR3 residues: CAITNSPLNTEAFS. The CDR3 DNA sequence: TGTGCCATCACCAACTCGCCCCTGAACACTGAAGCTTTCTCT.

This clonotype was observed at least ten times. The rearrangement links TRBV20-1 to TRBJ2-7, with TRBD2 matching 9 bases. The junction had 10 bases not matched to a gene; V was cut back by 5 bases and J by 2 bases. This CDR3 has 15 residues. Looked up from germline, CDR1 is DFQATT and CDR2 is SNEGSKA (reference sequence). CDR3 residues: CSASEPSGAAYEQYF. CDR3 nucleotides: TGCAGTGCTTCCGAACCTAGCGGGGCAGCCTACGAGCAGTACTTC.

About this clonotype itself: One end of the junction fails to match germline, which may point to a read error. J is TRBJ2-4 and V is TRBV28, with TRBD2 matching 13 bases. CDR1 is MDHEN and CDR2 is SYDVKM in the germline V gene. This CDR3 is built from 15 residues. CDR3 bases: TGTGCCAGCAGTTCATCCGGGACTAGCGGGAACATTCAGTATTTC. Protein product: CASSSSGTSGNIQYF.

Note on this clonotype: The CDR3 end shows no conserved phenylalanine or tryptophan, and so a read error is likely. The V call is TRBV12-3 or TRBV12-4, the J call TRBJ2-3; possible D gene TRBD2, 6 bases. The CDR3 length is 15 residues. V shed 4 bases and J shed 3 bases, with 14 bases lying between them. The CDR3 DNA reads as TGTGCCAGCAGTTGGTTAGCGGACCCAACAGATACGCAGTATCTT. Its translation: CASSWLADPTDTQYL.

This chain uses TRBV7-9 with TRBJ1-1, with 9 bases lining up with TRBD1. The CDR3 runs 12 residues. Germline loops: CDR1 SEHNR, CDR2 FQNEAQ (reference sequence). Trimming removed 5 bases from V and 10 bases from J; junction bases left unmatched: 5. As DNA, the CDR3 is TGTGCCAGCAGCCGGGGACAGGGTATAGCTTTCTTT. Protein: CASSRGQGIAFF.

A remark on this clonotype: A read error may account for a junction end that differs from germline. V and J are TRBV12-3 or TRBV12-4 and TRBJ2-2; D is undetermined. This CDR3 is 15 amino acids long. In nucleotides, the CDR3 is TGTGTCAGCAGTTTAGTTGCTCCGAACATCGGGGAGCTGTTTTTT. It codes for CVSSLVAPNIGELFF.

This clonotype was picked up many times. Written as DNA, the CDR3 is TGTGCCAGCAGTGATGGAGGGGCCATGGGTCAGCCCCAGCATTTT. Translating gives CASSDGGAMGQPQHF. This chain uses TRBV6-1 with TRBJ1-5; D is perhaps TRBD1 (5 bases). The germline V gene has CDR1 MNHNS and CDR2 SASEGT. The CDR3 loop spans 15 amino acids. The V end lost 3 bases, the J end lost 6 bases, and 15 bases lay between the germline ends.

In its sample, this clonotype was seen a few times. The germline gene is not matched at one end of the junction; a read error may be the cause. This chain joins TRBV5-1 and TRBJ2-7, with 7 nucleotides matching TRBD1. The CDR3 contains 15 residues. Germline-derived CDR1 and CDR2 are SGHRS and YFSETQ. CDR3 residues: CSSSLGPGGGYEQYF. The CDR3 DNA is TGCTCCAGCAGCTTGGGTCCAGGGGGTGGCTACGAGCAGTACTTC.

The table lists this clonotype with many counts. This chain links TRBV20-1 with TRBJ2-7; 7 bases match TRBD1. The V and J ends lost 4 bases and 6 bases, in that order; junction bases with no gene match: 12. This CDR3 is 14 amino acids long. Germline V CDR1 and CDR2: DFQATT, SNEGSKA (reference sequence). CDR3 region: CSAKPPYRTGEQYF. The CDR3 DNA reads TGCAGTGCTAAACCCCCGTACAGGACAGGCGAGCAGTACTTC.

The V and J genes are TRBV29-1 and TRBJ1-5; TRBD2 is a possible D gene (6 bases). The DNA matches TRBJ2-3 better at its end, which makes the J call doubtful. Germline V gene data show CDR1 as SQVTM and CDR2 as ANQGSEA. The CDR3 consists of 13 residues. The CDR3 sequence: CSVKGGNNQPQYF. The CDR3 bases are TGCAGCGTTAAAGGCGGGAACAATCAGCCCCAGTATTTT.

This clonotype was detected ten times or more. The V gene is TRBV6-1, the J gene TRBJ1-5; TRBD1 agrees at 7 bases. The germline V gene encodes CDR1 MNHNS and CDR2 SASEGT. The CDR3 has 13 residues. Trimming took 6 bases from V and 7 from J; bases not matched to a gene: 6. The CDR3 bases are TGTGCCAGCAGCGTACAGGGGAAGCAGCCCCAGCATTTT. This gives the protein CASSVQGKQPQHF.

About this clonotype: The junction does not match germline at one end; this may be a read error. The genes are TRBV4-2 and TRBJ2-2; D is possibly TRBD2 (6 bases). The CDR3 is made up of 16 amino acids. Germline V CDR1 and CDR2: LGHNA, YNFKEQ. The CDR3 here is CASNQDPPVQGGELLF. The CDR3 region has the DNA TGTGCCAGCAACCAAGACCCACCGGTACAAGGCGGGGAGCTGCTTTTT.

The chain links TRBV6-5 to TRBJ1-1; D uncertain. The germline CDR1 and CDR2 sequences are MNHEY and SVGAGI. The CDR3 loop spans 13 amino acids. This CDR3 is CVSSYWGNTEAFF. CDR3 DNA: TGTGTTAGCAGTTACTGGGGGAACACTGAAGCTTTCTTT.

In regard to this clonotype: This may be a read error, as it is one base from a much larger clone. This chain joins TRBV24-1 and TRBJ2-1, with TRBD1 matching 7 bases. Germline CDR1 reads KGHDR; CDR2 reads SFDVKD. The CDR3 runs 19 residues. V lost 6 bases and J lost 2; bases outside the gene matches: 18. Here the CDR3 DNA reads TGTGCCACCAGTTATACGCTTACTAGAGGGGGCGCGACCTACAATGAGCAGTTCTTC. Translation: CATSYTLTRGGATYNEQFF.

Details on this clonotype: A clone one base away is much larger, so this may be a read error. CDR3 amino acids: CARSPSVLAEVGTGELFF. CDR3 bases: TGTGCCAGGAGCCCAAGTGTTCTAGCGGAGGTGGGGACCGGGGAGCTGTTTTTT. This chain uses TRBV5-5 with TRBJ2-2; 7 bases line up with TRBD2. The CDR3 loop spans 18 amino acids. Trimming cost V 8 bases and J 5 bases; bases outside gene matches: 21. Germline V CDR1 and CDR2: SGHKS, YYEKEE (reference sequence).

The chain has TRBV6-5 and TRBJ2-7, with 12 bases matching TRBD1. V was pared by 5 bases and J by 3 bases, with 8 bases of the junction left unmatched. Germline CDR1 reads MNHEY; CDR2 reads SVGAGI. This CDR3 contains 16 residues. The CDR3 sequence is CASSIGTGGGNYEQYF. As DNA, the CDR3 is TGTGCCAGCAGTATAGGGACAGGGGGCGGCAACTACGAGCAGTACTTC.